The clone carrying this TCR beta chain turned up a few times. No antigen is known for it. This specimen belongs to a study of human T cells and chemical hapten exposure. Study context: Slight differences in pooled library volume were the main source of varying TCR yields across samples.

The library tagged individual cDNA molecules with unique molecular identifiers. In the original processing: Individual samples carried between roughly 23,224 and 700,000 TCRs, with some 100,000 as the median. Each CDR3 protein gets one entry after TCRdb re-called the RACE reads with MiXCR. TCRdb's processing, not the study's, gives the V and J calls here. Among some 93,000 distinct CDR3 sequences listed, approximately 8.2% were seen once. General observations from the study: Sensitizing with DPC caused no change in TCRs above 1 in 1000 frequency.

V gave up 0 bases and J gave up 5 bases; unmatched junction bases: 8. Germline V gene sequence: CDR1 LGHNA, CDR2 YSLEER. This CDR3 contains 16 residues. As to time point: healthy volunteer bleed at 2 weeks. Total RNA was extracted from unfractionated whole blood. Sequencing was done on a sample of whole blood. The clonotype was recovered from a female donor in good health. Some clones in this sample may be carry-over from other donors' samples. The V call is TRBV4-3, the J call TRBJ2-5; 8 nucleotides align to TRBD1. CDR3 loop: CASSQDLGRGQETQYF. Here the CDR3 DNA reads TGCGCCAGCAGCCAAGACTTAGGCAGGGGGCAGGAGACCCAGTACTTC.